The rows below give T cell receptor beta chains drawn from one sample of a study of shared clonotypes between healthy human individuals. The repertoire was sequenced with immunoSEQ multiplex PCR; TCRdb's copy has only in-frame clones and lacks some. Counted here are approximately 1.9 million clones, over 85% occurring once; the ten biggest clones make up under 2%. Sequenced input: naive CD8+ T cells from PBMCs. Source of these receptors: a man younger than 30 in good health. Some clones in this sample may be carry-over from other donors' samples. Each CDR3 is given with its conserved first and last residue. D genes are given only for firm matches. The size entry is marked missing in some rows and otherwise reads once, few, many or a size class.

CDR3aa	CDR3nt	abundance	d_gene	j_gene	v_gene
CASSVDPGANQPQHF	TGTGCCAGCAGTGTAGACCCGGGCGCCAATCAGCCCCAGCATTTT	-	-	TRBJ1-5	TRBV27
CASSYSGGEQYF	TGTGCCAGCAGTTACTCTGGCGGCGAGCAGTACTTC	once	-	TRBJ2-7	TRBV6-5
CASSGGSSYEQYF	TGCGCCAGCAGCGGAGGGAGCTCCTACGAGCAGTACTTC	-	-	TRBJ2-7	TRBV5-1
CASLGQGALETQYF	TGTGCCAGCCTCGGACAGGGGGCTTTAGAGACCCAGTACTTC	once	TRBD1	TRBJ2-5	TRBV28
CASSKGLGRGIDEQYF	TGTGCCAGCAGCAAAGGCCTGGGCAGGGGGATCGACGAGCAGTACTTC	-	-	TRBJ2-7	TRBV21-1
CASSKVRGPGSTDTQYF	TGTGCCAGCAGCAAAGTCAGAGGGCCAGGAAGCACAGATACGCAGTATTTT	-	-	TRBJ2-3	TRBV21-1
CASSLWSGGTDTQYF	TGTGCCAGCAGCTTATGGTCCGGGGGCACAGATACGCAGTATTTT	-	-	TRBJ2-3	TRBV7-2
CASMGTGYQETQYF	TGTGCCAGCATGGGGACAGGGTACCAAGAGACCCAGTACTTC	-	TRBD1	TRBJ2-5	TRBV2
CASSQDWGFTEAFF	TGTGCCAGCAGCCAAGATTGGGGATTCACTGAAGCTTTCTTT	-	-	TRBJ1-1	TRBV14
CASSVLGFTDTQYF	TGTGCCAGCAGCGTGTTGGGGTTCACAGATACGCAGTATTTT	-	-	TRBJ2-3	TRBV9
CASSVMAGGPGSYEQYF	TGTGCCAGCAGCGTAATGGCGGGAGGCCCTGGGTCCTACGAGCAGTACTTC	-	TRBD2	TRBJ2-7	TRBV9
CASREGAMGSYEQYF	TGTGCCAGTAGGGAGGGGGCGATGGGGTCCTACGAGCAGTACTTC	-	-	TRBJ2-7	TRBV19
CASSSAGTGLYEQYF	TGTGCCAGCAGTTCTGCCGGGACAGGGTTATACGAGCAGTACTTC	-	TRBD1	TRBJ2-7	TRBV27
CASSIDRETEAFF	TGTGCCAGTAGTATCGACAGGGAAACCGAAGCTTTCTTT	-	TRBD1	TRBJ1-1	TRBV19
CASFPTGGGRETTGELFF	TGTGCCAGCTTCCCGACAGGAGGAGGGCGGGAGACCACCGGGGAGCTGTTTTTT	-	-	TRBJ2-2	TRBV9
CASSLNPGQLNQPQHF	TGTGCCAGCAGCCTCAATCCGGGACAGCTCAATCAGCCCCAGCATTTT	-	TRBD1	TRBJ1-5	TRBV5-6
CASSLGETFEYHTQYF	TGTGCCAGCAGTTTAGGGGAGACATTTGAATACCATACGCAGTATTTT	-	-	TRBJ2-3	TRBV6-5
CASSLNPGTGAEQYF	TGTGCCAGCAGCTTGAATCCCGGGACAGGGGCCGAGCAGTACTTC	-	TRBD1	TRBJ2-7	TRBV11-2
CASSSWPAGNTIYF	TGTGCCAGCTCATCCTGGCCGGCTGGAAACACCATATATTTT	once	-	TRBJ1-3	TRBV18
CASSLNTSQETQYF	TGTGCCAGCAGCCTAAATACCAGCCAAGAGACCCAGTACTTC	-	-	TRBJ2-5	TRBV7-3
CASSSSRDRGKDGYTF	TGTGCCAGCAGCTCGTCCCGGGACAGGGGAAAGGATGGCTACACCTTC	-	TRBD1	TRBJ1-2	TRBV7-9
CASSPETGVYETQYF	TGTGCCAGCAGCCCGGAAACGGGAGTTTATGAGACCCAGTACTTC	-	-	TRBJ2-5	TRBV7-9
CASSQGDGSYEQYF	TGCGCCAGCAGCCAGGGGGACGGCTCCTACGAGCAGTACTTC	-	-	TRBJ2-7	TRBV4-1
CASSQAGPLGTGELFF	TGTGCCAGCAGCCAAGCGGGACCACTGGGGACCGGGGAGCTGTTTTTT	once	-	TRBJ2-2	TRBV14
CSVADGVGAGELFF	TGCAGCGTCGCGGACGGAGTAGGGGCCGGGGAGCTGTTTTTT	-	-	TRBJ2-2	TRBV29-1
CASSLTTGDSSPLHF	TGTGCCAGCAGCTTAACGACAGGGGATTCTTCACCCCTCCACTTT	-	TRBD1	TRBJ1-6	TRBV7-2
CASSLGAVSYEQYF	TGTGCCAGCAGTTTAGGTGCGGTGTCCTACGAGCAGTACTTC	-	-	TRBJ2-7	TRBV27
CASRGTGELFF	TGTGCCAGCAGGGGTACCGGGGAGCTGTTTTTT	-	-	TRBJ2-2	TRBV9
CASSSMTGDDSGYTF	TGTGCCAGCAGTTCCATGACAGGGGACGACTCGGGCTACACCTTC	once	TRBD1	TRBJ1-2	TRBV6-6
CSAVQRELVSSQETQYF	TGCAGCGCTGTACAGCGGGAGTTGGTGTCGAGCCAAGAGACCCAGTACTTC	-	TRBD2	TRBJ2-5	TRBV29-1
CASSSTANSADTQYF	TGTGCCAGCAGCTCGACAGCAAATTCCGCAGATACGCAGTATTTT	once	-	TRBJ2-3	TRBV11-2
CASSLGRVGTGELFF	TGTGCCAGCAGCTTGGGGAGGGTGGGCACCGGGGAGCTGTTTTTT	-	-	TRBJ2-2	TRBV5-4
CASSQDPLAGEYYEQYF	TGTGCCAGCAGCCAAGACCCTTTAGCGGGAGAATACTACGAGCAGTACTTC	once	TRBD2	TRBJ2-7	TRBV4-2
CASSQLDRGNEQFF	TGTGCCAGCAGCCAATTAGACAGGGGCAATGAGCAGTTCTTC	-	TRBD1	TRBJ2-1	TRBV14
CASSSRQALSSYNEQFF	TGTGCCAGCAGCTCCCGGCAAGCGCTGAGCTCCTACAATGAGCAGTTCTTC	-	-	TRBJ2-1	TRBV11-2
CASSPLQPGEAGEQFF	TGTGCCAGCAGCCCGTTACAGCCGGGAGAAGCGGGGGAGCAGTTCTTC	-	TRBD2	TRBJ2-1	TRBV28